Here is one T cell receptor (beta chain) with its context. Its antigen is as yet unknown. V shed 5 bases and J shed 2 bases, with 10 bases lying between them. The germline V gene encodes CDR1 LNHDA and CDR2 SQIVND (reference sequence). The CDR3 has 15 residues. This entry is derived from a study of cytomegalovirus exposure and HLA in healthy donors. Study overall: Genotyping of 400 or so donors showed that over 65% belonged to the Caucasian-associated ancestry cluster.

The PCR contained 60 Vbeta and 13 Jbeta primers. Libraries were prepared by immunoSEQ multiplex PCR; TCRdb keeps only in-frame clonotypes and omits some of them. The sample contains 150,000 to 200,000 clones, roughly 80% of which appear only once. Study findings and constraints: Later analysis identified several of the most significant clusters that appeared linked to common viral pathogens.

This TCR was sampled from a male donor in good health and CMV-seropositive. V gene TRBV19 combines with J gene TRBJ2-6; D perhaps matches TRBD2 (7 bases). Input material: PBMCs. The CDR3: CASSWGGPGANVLTF. Written as DNA, the CDR3 is TGTGCCAGTAGTTGGGGGGGCCCTGGGGCCAACGTCCTGACTTTC.